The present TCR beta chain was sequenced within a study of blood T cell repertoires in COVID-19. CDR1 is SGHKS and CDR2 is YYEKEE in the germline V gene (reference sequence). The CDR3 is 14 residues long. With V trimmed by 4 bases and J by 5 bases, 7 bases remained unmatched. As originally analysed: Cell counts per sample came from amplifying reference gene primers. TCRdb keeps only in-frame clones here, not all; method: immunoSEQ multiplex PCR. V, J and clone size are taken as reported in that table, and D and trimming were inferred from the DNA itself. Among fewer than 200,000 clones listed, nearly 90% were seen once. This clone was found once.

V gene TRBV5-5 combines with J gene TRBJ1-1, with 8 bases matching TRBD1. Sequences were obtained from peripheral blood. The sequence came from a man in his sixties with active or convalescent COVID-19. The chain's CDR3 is CASSKDRVWTEAFF. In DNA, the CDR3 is TGTGCCAGCAGCAAGGACAGGGTTTGGACTGAAGCTTTCTTT.